This T cell receptor beta chain is drawn from a study of blood T cell repertoires in COVID-19. Study-wide background: Specimens from acute and convalescent COVID-19 originated in the United States, Italy and Spain. PBMCs, B-cell-depleted T cells, or T cells provided the cDNA or gDNA that made up the material.

Between the trimmed V and J ends, which lost 0 bases and 4 bases, there was a span of 9 bases. Germline lookup yields CDR1 KGHDR and CDR2 SFDVKD. This CDR3 is 14 amino acids long. In the authors' workflow: Amplified reference gene primers provided the basis for estimating nucleated cell counts. The method was immunoSEQ multiplex PCR; TCRdb's version includes in-frame clones alone and lacks a portion of them. That table furnishes V, J and clone size, whereas the DNA furnished D and trimming. The table lists 100,000 or so clones, 88% of them singletons. Specimen: peripheral blood. This TCR was sampled from a man aged 55 to 69 with acute or convalescent COVID-19. The J gene is TRBJ2-7, the V gene TRBV24-1; TRBD1 is a possible D gene (5 bases). This chain's CDR3 is CATSDLDRVYEQYF. DNA of the CDR3: TGTGCCACCAGTGATTTGGACAGAGTATACGAGCAGTACTTC.